One sample yielded the 16 T cell receptor beta chains listed below, sequenced in a study of persistence of HIV-infected CD4 T cells. The libraries were made with immunoSEQ version 4 in survey mode. Sequencing was performed with immunoSEQ multiplex PCR; in TCRdb, only in-frame clones are kept and a portion is missing. The sample lists 25,000 to 35,000 clones, roughly four fifths seen once, with 4.6% in the top ten. Stimulation used about 9.2 ug/mL lysate from CMV-infected fibroblasts. Sorted nonresponding memory CD4+ T cells were CD40L-negative, CD69-negative, CD45RO-high. What these receptors recognize is not known. The sequencing used CD4+ T cells sorted from PBMCs after roughly 20-hour stimulation, collected from a patient who received antiretroviral therapy. The receptors derive from an adult man with HIV who was CMV-seropositive.

The chain couples TRBV5-1 to TRBJ1-4; D is undetermined. This CDR3 has 14 amino acids. The V end lost 2 bases, the J end lost 3 bases, and 8 bases lay between the germline ends. Looked up from germline, CDR1 is SGHRS and CDR2 is YFSETQ. The CDR3 loop is CASSLTPSNEKLFF. The DNA for the CDR3 is TGCGCCAGCAGCTTAACACCCTCTAATGAAAAACTGTTTTTT.

This clone was seen a single time. J is TRBJ1-4 and V is TRBV15; D remains ambiguous. V lost 1 base and J 4 bases, leaving 16 bases between the germline ends. Germline V gives CDR1 LNHNV, CDR2 YYDKDF (reference sequence). The CDR3 is 17 amino acids. CDR3 DNA sequence: TGTGCCACCAGCAGAGGCGGGGAGGCGGTGGTTAATGAAAAACTGTTTTTT. It is translated as CATSRGGEAVVNEKLFF.

This sequence joins TRBV28 and TRBJ1-3; D unresolved. V was cut by 7 bases and J by 0 bases, with 13 bases left in between. The CDR3 sequence is 15 residues long. The germline CDR1 and CDR2 sequences are MDHEN and SYDVKM. The CDR3 spells CASNGRGSSGNTIYF. The CDR3, as DNA: TGTGCCAGCAACGGCCGTGGTTCCTCTGGAAACACCATATATTTT.

Notes on this clone: Since the CDR3 does not end with the conserved phenylalanine or tryptophan, this likely comes from a read error. No DNA is shown, since the ends of the CDR3 on it are uncertain; the CDR3 is the one TCRdb lists. The V and J genes are TRBV20-1 and TRBJ2-7; the D call of TRBD2 is as the table states it, not checked on the DNA. In germline, CDR1 is DFQATT, CDR2 SNEGSKA (reference sequence). With termini counted, the CDR3 has 10 amino acids. The CDR3 here is CSASRSPRVI.

The CDR3 nucleotides are TGCAGCGTACTAAGCGCCGAAGCAGACTCCTACAATGAGCAGTTCTTC. Amino acids: CSVLSAEADSYNEQFF. The V call is TRBV29-1, the J call TRBJ2-1, with D unclear. V was clipped by 6 bases and J by 0 bases, with 18 bases between them. The V gene's germline CDR1 is SQVTM and CDR2 ANQGSEA. The CDR3 spans 16 residues.

V gene TRBV2 combines with J gene TRBJ2-2; a possible D gene is TRBD1 (5 bases). Germline CDR1 reads SNHLY; CDR2 reads FYNNEI. This CDR3 contains 14 residues. V was cut by 6 bases and J by 1 base, with 9 bases left in between. The CDR3 bases are TGTGCCAGCAGATTAGGACAGAACACCGGGGAGCTGTTTTTT. It codes for CASRLGQNTGELFF.

The J gene is TRBJ2-4, the V gene TRBV12-1. TRBV12-1 is flagged as a pseudogene. The CDR3 runs to 14 residues. For the CDR3, the DNA is TGTGCCAGCGGGCCACTACTACTCAAAAACATTCAGTACTTC. This gives the protein CASGPLLLKNIQYF.

In its sample, this clone was seen a few times. This rearrangement joins TRBV24-1 to TRBJ2-5; a possible D gene is TRBD2 (7 bases). V lost 3 bases to trimming and J lost 5 bases, with 12 bases between them. CDR1 and CDR2 from the germline V gene are KGHDR and SFDVKD. The CDR3 has 14 residues. The CDR3 spells CATSDTGRGETQYF. The CDR3 region has the DNA TGTGCCACCAGTGATACAGGGAGGGGGGAGACCCAGTACTTC.

The chain employs TRBV2 and TRBJ2-4; D gene unclear. Per germline, CDR1 SNHLY and CDR2 FYNNEI. The CDR3 runs 17 residues. With 4 bases removed from V and 0 bases from J, the gap between germline ends came to 16 bases. CDR3 protein: CASSVRVQRQAKNIQYF. CDR3 DNA: TGTGCCAGCAGTGTAAGGGTTCAACGGCAAGCCAAAAACATTCAGTACTTC.

The rearrangement uses TRBV7-3 and TRBJ1-1; D unresolved. V was clipped by 0 bases and J by 2 bases, with 16 bases between them. The CDR3 has 17 residues. The germline gives CDR1 SGHTA, CDR2 FQGTGA. CDR3 coding DNA: TGTGCCAGCAGCTTAACGGGAATTACGCGAAAAAACACTGAAGCTTTCTTT. It specifies CASSLTGITRKNTEAFF. Drawing the rest from reference TRBV7-3 and TRBJ1-1, the complete variable domain is GAGVSQTPSNKVTEKGKYVELRCDPISGHTALYWYRQSLGQGPEFLIYFQGTGAADDSGLPNDRFFAVRPEGSVSTLKIQRTERGDSAVYLCASSLTGITRKNTEAFFGQGTRLTVV.

The gene calls are TRBV9 and TRBJ1-1, with D unresolved. This CDR3 contains 15 residues. CDR1 SGDLS and CDR2 YYNGEE come from the germline V gene. Trimming shortened V by 0 bases and J by 4 bases, and 13 bases separated the two germline ends. The CDR3 coding sequence is TGTGCCAGCAGCGTAGCGAGTCTTCGGAGCACTGAAGCTTTCTTT. Its translation is CASSVASLRSTEAFF.

The chain employs TRBV12-5 and TRBJ2-1; D may be TRBD2 (5 bases). The V end lost 4 bases, the J end lost 10 bases, and 20 bases lay between the germline ends. Germline V lookup: CDR1 LGHNT, CDR2 FRNRAP. CDR3 length: 15 residues. CDR3 DNA sequence: TGTGCTAGTGGTTCCGGACTCCCGGGCGTCCTGGAGCAGTTCTTC. It encodes CASGSGLPGVLEQFF.

V gene TRBV11-3 combines with J gene TRBJ2-7; D perhaps matches TRBD2 (5 bases). The germline gives CDR1 SGHNT, CDR2 YENEEA. The CDR3 extends over 15 amino acids. The V gene lost 1 base and the J gene lost 5 bases, with 15 bases spanning the gap. CDR3 sequence (DNA): TGTGCCAGCAGCTTAGGTCTAGCCCCGAGGAACGAGCAGTACTTC. It yields the protein CASSLGLAPRNEQYF.

This chain joins TRBV29-1 and TRBJ1-1; D uncertain. The CDR3 loop spans 12 amino acids. Per the germline V gene, CDR1 is SQVTM and CDR2 is ANQGSEA. The V gene lost 2 bases and the J gene lost 11 bases, with 15 bases spanning the gap. The CDR3 region has the DNA TGCAGCGTTGAACTAGAAGGGCCTAGGGCTTTCTTT. Protein sequence: CSVELEGPRAFF.

The table lists this clone with a few counts. The genes are TRBV28 and TRBJ1-5, with D possibly matching TRBD1 (5 bases). The ends were cut back, 1 base at V and 6 bases at J, with 16 bases in the middle. This CDR3 is built from 16 residues. CDR1 MDHEN and CDR2 SYDVKM come from the germline V gene. The CDR3 sequence: CASSLLVGATSQPQHF. CDR3 DNA: TGTGCCAGCAGTTTATTAGTAGGGGCCACCAGTCAGCCCCAGCATTTT.

The chain has TRBV7-9 and TRBJ1-1; no reliable D call. This CDR3 has 15 amino acids. V gave up 0 bases and J gave up 1 base, with 9 bases separating them. The germline CDR1 and CDR2 sequences are SEHNR and FQNEAQ (reference sequence). As DNA, the CDR3 is TGTGCCAGCAGCTTAGCGGGGTCGGCGAACACTGAAGCTTTCTTT. Its protein product is CASSLAGSANTEAFF.